The clone carrying this T cell receptor beta chain was counted once. The CDR3 is 14 amino acids. V was trimmed by 8 bases and J by 4 bases, leaving 17 bases between them. The data originate from a study of patients and donors after allogeneic stem cell transplantation. MiXCR, run by TCRdb on the RT-PCR reads, gives a single entry per CDR3 protein. Found here are about 200,000 distinct CDR3 sequences, 38% of them singletons; the top ten hold under 14%. The chain links TRBV12-3 or TRBV12-4 to TRBJ1-2; D gene ambiguous. The sequenced sample consisted of blood, either unsorted or a sorted T cell fraction (not recorded which). This sequence originates from a human donor who was either an allogeneic HSCT recipient or a stem cell or donor lymphocyte infusion donor (not recorded which). It is not recorded whose cells these are; they may come from a transplant donor. CDR3 DNA: TGTGCCAGCGACGGTGACGCCCCTTTCTATGGCTACACCTTC. This gives the protein CASDGDAPFYGYTF.